This T cell receptor (beta chain) was sequenced for a study of cytomegalovirus exposure and HLA in healthy donors (TCRdb year 2017). At the level of the whole study: In an earlier analysis of around 540 of the donors, 250 to 350 Gb of sequence data and approximately 120 million unique TCR beta sequences from some 170 million T cells were reported. Of the 300 to 500 genotyped donors, 81% were placed in the genetic ancestry cluster associated with self-reported Caucasian donors. Using immunosequencing, the study profiled T cell repertoires from around 670 subjects and related those repertoires to cytomegalovirus serostatus. A later analysis re-analyzed previously published TCR beta repertoires from about 600 donors and added high-resolution HLA genotyping to study TCR occurrence patterns. On average, roughly 200,000 unique TCR beta nucleotide sequences were sequenced per donor among roughly 430 genotyped donors of the cohort, with 15% to 20% of those sequences being non-productive. Approximately 300 gigabases of sequencing data and around 90 million unique TCR sequences made up an early release that covered under 750 HLA-typed donors. Genome-wide SNP genotypes for about 65% of the 666 donors were used in a later genetic analysis, which treated that subset as a discovery cohort. All discovery cohort repertoires had been generated on a single sequencing platform. To predict cytomegalovirus infection status, the study combined high-throughput TCR immunosequencing, statistical association of individual TCRs with disease status, and machine learning. The number of typed donors differed by locus: about 620-640 for A, B, C, DRB1 and DQB1; roughly 510 for DQA1; some 610 for DPA1; and some 470 for DPB1. HLA typing included class I and class II loci at four-digit resolution. The aim of the study was to test whether cataloging public T cell receptors could identify signatures of past pathogen exposure. A separate validation cohort of over a hundred different subjects was used in addition to the approximately 610-subject first cohort. Donor age, sex, ethnicity and CMV serostatus were collected together with the repertoire data. In the later analysis, no new phenotypic data were used to find candidate immune exposures; instead, reliance was placed on TCR beta sequences and their occurrence across donors. In an earlier analysis of roughly 540 of the donors, high-throughput TCR beta sequencing was used to judge whether each TCR beta V gene segment behaved as functional or pseudogenic. Because of strong linkage in the cohort, roughly five DR-DQ haplotypes were treated as single units for association and clustering.

Receptors were amplified or captured by the immunoSEQ multiplex PCR assay. The multiplex PCR relied on a mix of 60 forward primers for TCR Vbeta segments and 13 reverse primers for TCR Jbeta segments. A multiplex PCR assay on genomic DNA amplified the CDR3 region of rearranged TCR beta genes. The amplified TCR beta libraries were sequenced on the Illumina HiSeq System as 87-base-pair reads. On the authors' methods: A later analysis tallied around 87 million unique TCR beta chains across the 550 to 850 repertoires, and approximately 11 million of those chains were shared by two or more donors. To remove PCR and sequencing errors, raw reads were error-corrected and collapsed into unique sequences using a nearest-neighbor algorithm that merged closely related sequences. V, D and J gene segments were assigned by aligning CDR3 sequences to IMGT reference sequences. For a sequence to be retained, a match of at least six nucleotides to both a V gene segment and a J gene segment was required. A rearrangement counted as productive if the CDR3 had no stop codons and remained in frame with V and J, and every other rearrangement counted as non-productive. Following IMGT convention, CDR3 was defined as the stretch from the second conserved V-encoded cysteine up to the conserved J-encoded phenylalanine. The earlier analysis of about 610 of the donors excluded sequences that lacked an unambiguous match to a single V gene segment. An earlier analysis of a few hundred of the donors called V segments functional above 56.7% productive rearrangements and segregating when the between-donor standard deviation exceeded 5%. A statistical classification framework was developed to diagnose cytomegalovirus status using the catalog of TCR beta chain sequences. In a later analysis, TCR nucleotide sequences were compared against IMGT/GENE-DB human TR gene sequences so that V and J genes could be assigned. The TCRdist pipeline was used in a later analysis to assign CDR3 sequences and most-parsimonious VDJ recombination scenarios. A later analysis defined each TCR beta chain by its CDR3 amino acid sequence plus V-gene family, and excluded reads lacking a unique V-gene family. To address suspected cross-contamination and a sequencing artifact, a later analysis removed several hundred highly shared, low-generation-probability nucleotide sequences. A later analysis calculated a clonal expansion index for each public chain from normalized within-repertoire ranks of inferred template counts. In a later analysis, generation probabilities were computed with a VDJ recombination model fitted to out-of-frame rearrangements, and the resulting probabilities were checked against IGoR. In a later analysis, hypergeometric tests were used to score TCR-TCR, TCR-HLA and TCR-CMV co-occurrence, with a repertoire-size bias correction applied to TCR pairs. A later analysis estimated false discovery rates by permuting HLA or CMV assignments 20 times. A later analysis grouped co-occurring TCRs with DBSCAN, adding TCRdist sequence similarity when clustering within HLA-allele-positive subsets. For co-occurrence clustering, repertoires with fewer than 30,000 or more than 120,000 public chains were excluded, along with about five repertoires with anomalous nucleotide sharing. Not all clones reach the TCRdb copy of this immuneACCESS table, which keeps in-frame sequences only. Checked studies attribute under half of the gap to unresolved V genes and leave the rest unexplained. V and J calls and clone size are those listed in that table; D and trimming were worked out from the DNA. Counted in this sample were some 190,000 clones; 70% to 80% of them appeared once. Of the sample, approximately 1.3% is held by the ten largest clones.

Of note for this clone: The antigen this receptor binds is unknown. No clone much larger than this one lies a single base away; base qualities are absent.

The research as a whole found: While some public TCRs were present in many individuals, most TCR sequences turned up only very rarely across donors. A later analysis found that most CMV-associated TCR beta chains appeared HLA-restricted, with HLA associations seemingly driven largely by CMV exposure. According to a later genetic analysis, donors in an Asian-associated ancestry cluster had fewer N-insertions in productive TCRs than the roughly 670-donor mean. V-gene and J-gene trimming of TCR beta chains was associated with a missense DCLRE1C variant in a later genetic analysis, and the association was replicated in an independent cohort. The only immune exposure information available for the cohort was CMV serostatus. A group of highly shared sequence variants was considered likely to be a technical artifact of the sequencing pipeline. In the study, some 160 TCR beta chains were listed as associated with cytomegalovirus. In both the original and validation cohorts, the classifier was reported to diagnose cytomegalovirus status with high specificity and sensitivity. Compared with equally common non-associated chains, HLA-associated TCR beta chains in a later analysis were more clonally expanded and had lower generation probabilities. Over 15 rarely observed V segments, including chromosome 9 orphons, were excluded from the earlier analysis of about 500 of the donors because counts were too low. Linkage disequilibrium might explain the correlated functional status among segregating V segments, but an unknown experimental factor could not be excluded. A further reported finding was that TCR beta sequences accurately predicted the HLA-A and HLA-B alleles for most subjects in the first cohort. The presence/absence analyses assumed that sequencing depth was roughly uniform across donors, and that assumption may not be true. HLA typing was unavailable for some donors at each locus, so association tests used only the typed subset. In vitro tests confirmed that three of the cytomegalovirus-associated TCR beta chains recognize cytomegalovirus antigens. In an earlier analysis of fewer than 700 of the donors, most TCR beta V segments appeared in productive rearrangements about 87% or about 30% of the time, broadly matching IMGT annotations. According to the authors, the approach could potentially be generalized to other disease states and immunological phenotypes. In a later analysis, some 18,000 TCR beta sequences were associated with specific HLA alleles at a false discovery rate of 0.05. When HLA alleles, especially DR and DQ, strongly co-occurred, attributing TCR associations to individual alleles was difficult. In a later analysis, several top co-occurrence clusters were reported to appear linked to parvovirus B19, influenza, CMV and Epstein-Barr virus. The cohort was sequenced for TCR beta chains only, and without alpha or paired-chain data the features that could be detected were limited. A later analysis found that TCR association rates varied across HLA loci, with DRB1 alleles showing the most associated TCRs and HLA-C alleles the fewest.

The cohort comprised around 700 healthy bone marrow donors. All cohort members were sampled while nominally healthy, although unrecorded immune exposures were likely present. The donor was CMV seronegative and was included in the group of hundreds of seronegative cohort members. Each donor provided a peripheral blood sample, and peripheral blood mononuclear cells were used for TCR beta sequencing. Genomic DNA was extracted from the blood cell samples with the Qiagen DNeasy Blood Extraction Kit. The receptor was isolated from a man between 18 and 29 years old in good health and CMV-seronegative. The specimen sequenced was PBMCs.

The sequenced DNA is TGTGCCTGGAGTCAAGGACAGGGGGCGATTCAGCCCCAGCATTTT. Its protein reads: CAWSQGQGAIQPQHF. The chain links TRBV30 with TRBJ1-5, with TRBD1 identical over 11 junction bases. For CDR1 and CDR2, the germline V gene (reference sequence) lists GTSNPN and SVGIG. Trimming accounts for 2 bases at V and 6 bases at J, while the number of junction bases matched to no gene is 6. The CDR3 spans 15 residues, from the cysteine through the phenylalanine. Just the 45-base CDR3 DNA is kept, in frame starting at base 1.